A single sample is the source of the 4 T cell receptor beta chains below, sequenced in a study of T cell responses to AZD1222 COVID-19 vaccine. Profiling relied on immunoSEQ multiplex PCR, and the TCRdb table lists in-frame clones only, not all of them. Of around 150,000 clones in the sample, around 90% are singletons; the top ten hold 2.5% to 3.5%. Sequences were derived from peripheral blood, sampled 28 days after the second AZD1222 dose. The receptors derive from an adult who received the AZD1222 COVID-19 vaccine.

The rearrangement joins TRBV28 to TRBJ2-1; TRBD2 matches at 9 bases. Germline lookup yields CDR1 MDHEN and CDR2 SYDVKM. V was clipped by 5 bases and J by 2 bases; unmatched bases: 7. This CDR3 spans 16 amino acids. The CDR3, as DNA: TGTGCCAGCAGTCCCTCCGGGACTAGCACCTACAATGAGCAGTTCTTC. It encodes CASSPSGTSTYNEQFF.

CDR3 amino acids: CASSPFLQGRNTEAFF. CDR3 DNA sequence: TGTGCCAGCAGCCCATTTCTCCAGGGGCGGAACACTGAAGCTTTCTTT. The chain has TRBV7-2 and TRBJ1-1; the D gene is possibly TRBD1 (6 bases). This CDR3 contains 16 residues. Germline V CDR1 and CDR2: SGHTA, FQGNSA. Trimming shortened V by 5 bases and J by 1 base, and 17 bases separated the two germline ends. The whole variable domain, remainder taken from reference TRBV7-2 and TRBJ1-1, is GAGVSQSPSNKVTEKGKDVELRCDPISGHTALYWYRQSLGQGLEFLIYFQGNSAPDKSGLPSDRFSAERTGGSVSTLTIQRTQQEDSAVYLCASSPFLQGRNTEAFFGQGTRLTVV.

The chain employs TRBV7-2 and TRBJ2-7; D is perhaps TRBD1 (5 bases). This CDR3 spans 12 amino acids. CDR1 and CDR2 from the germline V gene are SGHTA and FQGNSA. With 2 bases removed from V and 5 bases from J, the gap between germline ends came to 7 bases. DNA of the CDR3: TGTGCCAGCAGCTTATCAGGGAACGAGCAGTACTTC. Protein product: CASSLSGNEQYF.

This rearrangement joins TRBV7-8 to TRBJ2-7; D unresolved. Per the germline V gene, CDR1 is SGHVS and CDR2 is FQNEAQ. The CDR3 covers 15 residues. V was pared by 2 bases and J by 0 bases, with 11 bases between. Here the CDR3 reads CASSLFGWSSYEQYF. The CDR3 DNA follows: TGTGCCAGCAGCTTATTTGGGTGGAGCTCCTACGAGCAGTACTTC.